The TCR beta chain described here comes from a study of T cell changes during pregnancy in multiple sclerosis. Sequenced by immunoSEQ multiplex PCR; TCRdb stores in-frame clones only, minus some. The sample shows 58,000 or so clones, about 92% of them seen only once. Trimming left V 2 bases short and J 2 bases short, with 13 bases between. Germline CDR1 LNHDA, CDR2 SQIVND (reference sequence). This CDR3 spans 15 amino acids. The origin of this receptor is a female donor with multiple sclerosis, enrolled in a pregnancy study. Sequencing used peripheral blood, obtained in the first trimester of pregnancy. The genes are TRBV19 and TRBJ2-7; TRBD2 might be the D (6 bases). This CDR3 is CASSIRWGGTYEQYF. The CDR3 DNA reads as TGTGCCAGTAGTATAAGGTGGGGAGGAACCTACGAGCAGTACTTC.